This TCR beta chain appears in the sequencing data of a study of T cells in Graves' hyperthyroidism and ophthalmopathy. Study-level background: Pretreatment peripheral blood was obtained at initial diagnosis.

RNA transcripts gave rise to amplified TCR beta CDR3 regions. Primed by the HTBI set, a first-round RT-PCR was run on the TCR CDR3. TCRdb reprocessed the multiplex PCR reads with MiXCR, giving one entry per CDR3 protein. The sample lists under 130,000 distinct CDR3 sequences, 40% to 50% occurring once. This clonotype was seen repeatedly, ten times or more. Its specificity is not known. Whole-study results and caveats: The majority of expanded thyroid clonotypes above 0.001 also appeared in blood.

This CDR3 region has 16 residues. Per the germline V gene, CDR1 is SQVTM and CDR2 is ANQGSEA. J lost 7 bases, V lost 3 bases, and 9 bases had no gene match. This sequence originates from a man aged 40-50 years with Graves' hyperthyroidism. The gene calls are TRBV29-1 and TRBJ2-7, with TRBD2 matching over 16 bases. Specimen: blood. CDR3 nucleotides: TGCAGCGTTGAGGGACTAGCGGGAGGGCCAACGAGGGAGCAGTACTTC. As protein: CSVEGLAGGPTREQYF.